Listed below are T cell receptor beta chains from one sample, sequenced in a study of cytomegalovirus exposure and HLA in healthy donors. Sequenced by immunoSEQ multiplex PCR; TCRdb stores in-frame clones only, minus some. The table lists roughly 99,000 clones, 79% of them singletons. Sequenced: PBMCs. The receptors were sampled from a male donor in good health and CMV-seropositive. The CDR3 runs from the conserved cysteine through the conserved F or W. Fields, in order: J gene, D gene, clone size, V gene, CDR3 protein, CDR3 DNA. A D gene is named only where the DNA matches it firmly. Size values are once, few and many counts, or a class for expanded clones, and some rows have none.

TRBJ1-1,TRBD1,few,TRBV14,CASSFRTGNTEAFF,TGTGCCAGCAGCTTTCGGACAGGAAACACTGAAGCTTTCTTT
TRBJ1-2,NA,few,TRBV5-1,CASSLASGEGGYTF,TGCGCCAGCAGCTTGGCCTCGGGGGAGGGCGGCTACACCTTC
TRBJ1-2,TRBD1,NA,TRBV5-4,CASSVRDSVTYGYTF,TGTGCCAGCAGCGTCCGGGACAGTGTCACCTATGGCTACACCTTC
TRBJ1-2,TRBD1,NA,TRBV13,CASSDRQGDYGYTF,TGTGCCAGCAGCGATCGACAGGGGGACTATGGCTACACCTTC
TRBJ2-3,TRBD2,NA,TRBV4-3,CASSQRGGANEWTDTQYF,TGCGCCAGCAGCCAGCGCGGGGGGGCAAATGAGTGGACAGATACGCAGTATTTT
TRBJ2-2,TRBD2,NA,TRBV19,CASELAGKNTGELFF,TGTGCCAGTGAGTTAGCGGGAAAGAACACCGGGGAGCTGTTTTTT
TRBJ2-3,TRBD1,NA,TRBV5-1,CASSLPQTGGATDTQYF,TGCGCCAGCAGCTTGCCTCAGACAGGGGGCGCAACAGATACGCAGTATTTT
TRBJ1-5,TRBD1,NA,TRBV30,CAWTVRGTGNQPQHF,TGTGCCTGGACTGTAAGGGGGACAGGTAATCAGCCCCAGCATTTT
TRBJ1-2,NA,NA,TRBV6-5,CASSGDTAEYGYTF,TGTGCCAGCAGTGGGGACACGGCGGAATATGGCTACACCTTC
TRBJ2-3,TRBD2,NA,TRBV9,CASSVLPASGGPGDTQYF,TGTGCCAGCAGCGTACTTCCTGCTAGCGGGGGCCCAGGAGATACGCAGTATTTT
TRBJ1-2,TRBD1,NA,TRBV5-6,CASSLGDREGYGYTF,TGTGCCAGCAGCCTAGGGGACAGGGAAGGCTATGGCTACACCTTC
TRBJ1-2,TRBD1,NA,TRBV11-3,CASSFGGGYYGYTF,TGTGCCAGCAGCTTCGGAGGGGGCTACTATGGCTACACCTTC
TRBJ1-1,NA,NA,TRBV30,CAWSVGTQRTEAFF,TGTGCCTGGAGTGTCGGGACACAACGAACTGAAGCTTTCTTT
TRBJ2-1,TRBD2,NA,TRBV28,CASSFLSGGSYNEQFF,TGTGCCAGCAGTTTTCTTAGCGGGGGCTCCTACAATGAGCAGTTCTTC
TRBJ1-6,TRBD1,few,TRBV6-5,CASSYPDRRNSPLHF,TGTGCCAGCAGTTACCCGGACAGGAGAAATTCACCCCTCCACTTT
TRBJ1-2,NA,NA,TRBV14,CASSPLGDFNYGYTF,TGTGCCAGCAGCCCCCTCGGGGATTTCAACTATGGCTACACCTTC
TRBJ1-4,NA,NA,TRBV4-1,CASSQDQGRGFEKLFF,TGCGCCAGCAGCCAAGATCAAGGCAGGGGTTTTGAAAAACTGTTTTTT
TRBJ2-3,NA,NA,TRBV7-9,CASSSRGPDTQYF,TGTGCCAGCAGCTCCAGGGGTCCAGATACGCAGTATTTT